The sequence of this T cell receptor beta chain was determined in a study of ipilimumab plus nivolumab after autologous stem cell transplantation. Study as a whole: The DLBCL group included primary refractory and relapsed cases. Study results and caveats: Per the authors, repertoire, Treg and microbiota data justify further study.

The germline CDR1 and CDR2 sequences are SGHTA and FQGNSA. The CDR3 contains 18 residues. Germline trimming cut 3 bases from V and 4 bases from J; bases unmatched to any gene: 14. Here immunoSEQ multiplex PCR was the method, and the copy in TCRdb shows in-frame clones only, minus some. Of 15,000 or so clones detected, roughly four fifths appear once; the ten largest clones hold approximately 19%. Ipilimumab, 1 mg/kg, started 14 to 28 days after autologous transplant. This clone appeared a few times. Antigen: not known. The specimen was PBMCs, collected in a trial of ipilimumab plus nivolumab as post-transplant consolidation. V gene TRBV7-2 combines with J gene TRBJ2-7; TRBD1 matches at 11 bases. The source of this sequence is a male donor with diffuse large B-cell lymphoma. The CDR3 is CASSFLDRGLRLAYEQYF. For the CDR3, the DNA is TGTGCCAGCAGCTTCCTGGACAGGGGGCTTCGACTAGCGTACGAGCAGTACTTC.